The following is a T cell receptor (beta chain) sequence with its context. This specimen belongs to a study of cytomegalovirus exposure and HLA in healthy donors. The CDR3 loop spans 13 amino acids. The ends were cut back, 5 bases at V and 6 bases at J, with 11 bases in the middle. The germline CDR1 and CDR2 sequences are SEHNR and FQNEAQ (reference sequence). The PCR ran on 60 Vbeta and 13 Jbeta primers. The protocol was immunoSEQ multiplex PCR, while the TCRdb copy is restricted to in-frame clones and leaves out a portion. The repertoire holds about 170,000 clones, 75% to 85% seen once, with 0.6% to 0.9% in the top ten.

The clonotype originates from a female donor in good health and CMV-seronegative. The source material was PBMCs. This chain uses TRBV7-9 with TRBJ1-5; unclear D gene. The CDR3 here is CASSQVGSQPQHF. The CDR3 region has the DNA TGTGCCAGCAGCCAAGTAGGGAGTCAGCCCCAGCATTTT.